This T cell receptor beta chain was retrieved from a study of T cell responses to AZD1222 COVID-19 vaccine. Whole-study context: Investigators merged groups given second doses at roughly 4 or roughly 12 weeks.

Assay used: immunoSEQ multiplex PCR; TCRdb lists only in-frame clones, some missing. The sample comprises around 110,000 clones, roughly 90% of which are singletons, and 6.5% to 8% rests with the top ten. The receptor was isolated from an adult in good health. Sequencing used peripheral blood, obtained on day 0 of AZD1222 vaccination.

The CDR3 here is CSGATNGKEKLFF. CDR3 sequence (DNA): TGCAGCGGCGCAACCAACGGAAAGGAAAAACTGTTTTTT. This sequence joins TRBV29-1 and TRBJ1-4; D uncertain. Trimming cost V 7 bases and J 8 bases, with 17 bases left between them. CDR3 length: 13 amino acids. Germline CDR1 reads SQVTM; CDR2 reads ANQGSEA.